These T cell receptor beta chains were read from a single sample in a study of OX40 agonist ivuxolimab in advanced cancers. TCRdb's table, derived via immunoSEQ multiplex PCR, lists solely in-frame clones and lacks some. The sample includes about 95,000 clones, 90% to 95% of them seen just once. The input for sequencing was CD4+ or CD8+ T cells sorted from blood, taken in a trial of the OX40 agonist ivuxolimab. These receptors all come from an adult with an advanced solid tumor such as melanoma, head and neck, liver or kidney cancer. Each CDR3 is given without its conserved first and last residue. Each record gives: V gene, CDR3 protein.

TRBV18	ASSPMRTSGELF
TRBV5-4	ASSYIPGQPQH
TRBV20-1	SAHTGNTIY
TRBV6-1	ASSGGAGSSFSTDTQY
TRBV7-6	ASSSAWLGPIGEQF
TRBV4-2	ASSQEDVRGRAADTQY
TRBV30	AWSVLTGATEAF
TRBV7-8	ASSLGDRVATEAF
TRBV5-1	ASSSDNEQF
TRBV4-2	ASSPTAYNEQF
TRBV21-1	ASSKVPRQRTGQETQY
TRBV25-1	ASSGSPGQVTEQF
TRBV4-1	ASSQVFGRGEDGYT
TRBV9	ASSAGPTANYGYT
TRBV5-1	ASSIDGGSLGNTIY